These 2 T cell receptor beta chains came from one sample sequenced in a study of blood T cell repertoires in COVID-19 (dated by TCRdb to the early 2020s). Receptor amplification or capture employed the immunoSEQ multiplex PCR assay. TCRdb carries this immuneACCESS record with in-frame sequences only. Its versions omit some clonotypes, under half of them owing to an unresolved V gene in the studies checked, with the rest unexplained. This sample comprises around 130,000 clones, about 85% of them detected only once. The top ten clonotypes cover roughly 9% of the sample. The source material was peripheral blood. Receptor source: a man aged 35 to 55 with active or convalescent COVID-19.

The chain is built from TRBV5-1 and TRBJ2-3; D gene ambiguous. The V and J ends lost 0 bases and 0 bases respectively, with 8 bases between them. CDR1 SGHRS and CDR2 YFSETQ come from the germline V gene. The CDR3 totals 15 residues. The CDR3: CASSLAPSSTDTQYF. The CDR3 DNA reads as TGCGCCAGCAGCTTGGCCCCCTCTAGCACAGATACGCAGTATTTT.

In its sample, this clone was seen a few times. J is TRBJ2-7 and V is TRBV6-4; 11 bases are shared with TRBD1. The CDR3 is 15 residues long. J lost 7 bases, V lost 0 bases, and 5 bases had no gene match. The germline V gene encodes CDR1 MRHNA and CDR2 SNTAGT. In DNA, the CDR3 is TGTGCCAGCAGTGACTCCGGGACAGGGGGTAGGGAGCAGTACTTC. It yields the protein CASSDSGTGGREQYF.